This note documents a single T cell receptor (beta chain) sequence. Its antigen is unknown. The record originates from a study of T-cell memory formation after mild COVID-19. Study details: Largely donor-specific TCR clusters were found. Whole-study results and caveats: SARS-CoV-2 specificity was not confirmed for second-wave clones peaking on day 37. CD4+ contracting clones lay mainly in CM and EM, CD8+ ones in EMRA. Prior to infection, memory already included some responding clones, suggesting cross-reactive memory joined.

Each CDR3 protein gets one entry after TCRdb re-called the 5' RACE reads with MiXCR. Among a few hundred thousand distinct CDR3 sequences listed, around a tenth were seen once. V lost 3 bases, J lost 8 bases, and 6 bases stayed unmatched. This CDR3 region has 14 residues. Per the germline V gene, CDR1 is KGHSH and CDR2 is LQKENI. The source of this sequence is a young man who had mild COVID-19 (a few samples of this study predate the infection). Cell type and time point are not known. V usage is TRBV18 and J usage is TRBJ2-4; 8 nucleotides match TRBD1. Sequencing was carried out using PBMCs or a T cell subset sorted from them (not recorded which). DNA for the CDR3: TGTGCCAGCTCACCCGCAGGACAGGGATACATTCAGTACTTC. This translates into CASSPAGQGYIQYF.